The TCR beta chain described here comes from a study of T cells in Graves' hyperthyroidism and ophthalmopathy. TCR beta CDR3 region amplification was performed from RNA transcripts. The primer set for the first-round RT-PCR of the TCR CDR3 was HTBI. TCRdb reprocessed the multiplex PCR reads with MiXCR, giving one entry per CDR3 protein. The sample yields about 400,000 distinct CDR3 sequences, about 15% seen once. This clonotype was detected many times. Hyperthyroidism had been newly diagnosed in patients aged 18 to 65, and its duration was under 2 months. Germline lookup yields CDR1 DFQATT and CDR2 SNEGSKA (reference sequence). V lost 1 base, J lost 6 bases, and 9 bases stayed unmatched. The CDR3 has 15 residues.

The sequenced sample was blood. The chain recombines TRBV20-1 with TRBJ2-1; TRBD1 matches at 7 bases. The TCR originated in a woman in her 30s with Graves' hyperthyroidism. CDR3 coding DNA: TGCAGTGCTAGAGGGTACCGGGACAGTACCAATGAGCAGTTCTTC. Residues: CSARGYRDSTNEQFF.